A selection of T cell receptor beta chains follows, all from one sample in a study of blood T cell repertoires in COVID-19. The repertoire was sequenced with immunoSEQ multiplex PCR; TCRdb's copy has only in-frame clones and lacks some. Among about 210,000 clones listed, about four fifths were seen once. Input material: PBMCs or T cells enriched from blood (not recorded which). The origin of the receptors is a woman between 45 and 65 years old with acute COVID-19. The CDR3 runs from the conserved cysteine through the conserved F or W. A D gene is named only where the DNA matches it firmly. Part of the rows lack a size; the others show once, few, many or a class for expanded clones.

>TRBJ2-7|NA|TRBV27|TRBD1
CASSLRQGDYEQYF
TGTGCCAGCAGTTTAAGACAGGGGGACTACGAGCAGTACTTC
>TRBJ2-7|NA|TRBV9|NA
CASGHGEGYEQYF
TGTGCCAGCGGACACGGTGAAGGCTACGAGCAGTACTTC
>TRBJ1-2|few|TRBV6-5|NA
CASSSPNTGGYTF
TGTGCCAGCAGTTCACCTAATACGGGTGGCTACACCTTC
>TRBJ1-2|NA|TRBV4-3|NA
CASSRAGQINYGYTF
TGCGCCAGCAGCCGCGCAGGGCAAATTAACTATGGCTACACCTTC
>TRBJ2-2|NA|TRBV19|NA
CASSTPAGRTGELFF
TGTGCCAGTAGTACCCCAGCAGGGAGGACCGGGGAGCTGTTTTTT
>TRBJ2-5|NA|TRBV11-2|NA
CASSLNGGQETQYF
TGTGCCAGCAGCTTAAATGGAGGCCAAGAGACCCAGTACTTC
>TRBJ2-1|NA|TRBV6-5|TRBD2
CASSWASGSLVNEQFF
TGTGCCAGCAGTTGGGCTAGCGGGAGCCTGGTCAATGAGCAGTTCTTC
>TRBJ2-3|once|TRBV9|TRBD2
CASSVIAGSTDTQYF
TGTGCCAGCAGCGTCATAGCGGGGAGCACAGATACGCAGTATTTT
>TRBJ2-4|once|TRBV27|TRBD1
CASSLSTSLQGTKNIQYF
TGTGCCAGCAGTTTATCCACCTCCCTACAGGGGACCAAAAACATTCAGTACTTC
>TRBJ2-7|once|TRBV13|NA
CASSSRQVLEQYF
TGTGCCAGCAGCTCTCGACAGGTTTTAGAGCAGTACTTC
>TRBJ2-2|NA|TRBV28|NA
CASSLYGGGNTGELFF
TGTGCCAGCAGTTTATACGGGGGAGGGAACACCGGGGAGCTGTTTTTT
>TRBJ1-2|NA|TRBV19|TRBD1
CASSTSTGTYGYTF
TGTGCCAGTAGTACTTCGACAGGGACCTATGGCTACACCTTC
>TRBJ2-7|NA|TRBV3-1/TRBV3-2|TRBD2
CASSRDALAGLGQYF
TGTGCCAGCAGCCGCGACGCGCTAGCGGGATTGGGGCAGTACTTC
>TRBJ1-6|NA|TRBV19|NA
CASSIFDSSSYNSPLHF
TGTGCCAGTAGTATATTCGACTCTAGCTCCTATAATTCACCCCTCCACTTT
>TRBJ2-5|NA|TRBV28|TRBD2
CASSSQLAGVEETQYF
TGTGCCAGCAGTTCCCAACTAGCGGGAGTAGAAGAGACCCAGTACTTC
>TRBJ1-6|NA|TRBV27|NA
CASSQNSPLHF
TGTGCCAGCAGTCAAAATTCACCCCTCCACTTT
>TRBJ2-7|NA|TRBV28|NA
CASRASAAREQYF
TGTGCCAGCAGGGCGTCAGCGGCCCGTGAGCAGTACTTC
>TRBJ2-7|NA|TRBV20-1|TRBD2
CSASGTLAGYEQYF
TGCAGTGCTAGTGGCACTCTAGCGGGATACGAGCAGTACTTC
>TRBJ2-1|NA|TRBV9|NA
CASSVATYNEQFF
TGTGCCAGCAGCGTAGCCACATACAATGAGCAGTTCTTC
>TRBJ2-7|NA|TRBV7-2|TRBD2
CASSLSGLRGDEQYF
TGTGCCAGCAGCTTATCCGGCTTGCGGGGGGACGAGCAGTACTTC
>TRBJ1-2|once|TRBV19|TRBD1
CASRDSTNYGYTF
TGTGCCAGTCGGGACAGTACTAACTATGGCTACACCTTC
>TRBJ2-5|NA|TRBV6-4|NA
CASISDKLQETQYF
TGTGCCAGCATTTCCGACAAGCTCCAAGAGACCCAGTACTTC
>TRBJ2-3|once|TRBV4-2|TRBD2
CASRLAGVGDTQYF
TGTGCCAGCAGACTAGCGGGAGTCGGGGATACGCAGTATTTT
>TRBJ1-5|NA|TRBV12-3/TRBV12-4|NA
CASSAGAQPQHF
TGTGCCAGCAGTGCAGGGGCTCAGCCCCAGCATTTT
>TRBJ2-7|NA|TRBV7-9|NA
CASSLGSASYEQYF
TGTGCCAGCAGCTTGGGGAGTGCCTCCTACGAGCAGTACTTC
>TRBJ2-2|NA|TRBV5-5|NA
CASSPGGSNTGELFF
TGTGCCAGCAGCCCCGGGGGTTCTAACACCGGGGAGCTGTTTTTT
>TRBJ1-6|NA|TRBV12-3/TRBV12-4|TRBD1
CASSYQGALHF
TGTGCCAGCAGTTACCAGGGGGCCCTCCACTTT
>TRBJ1-3|NA|TRBV29-1|NA
CSVERGTGNTIYF
TGCAGCGTTGAACGGGGGACTGGAAACACCATATATTTT
>TRBJ2-7|NA|TRBV3-1/TRBV3-2|TRBD2
CASSQGLAGASEQYF
TGTGCCAGCAGCCAAGGACTAGCGGGAGCGAGTGAGCAGTACTTC
>TRBJ1-6|few|TRBV7-2|TRBD1
CASSVRQGQNSPLHF
TGTGCCAGCAGCGTCCGACAGGGTCAAAATTCACCCCTCCACTTT